The 18 T cell receptor beta chains reported below all come from one sample, sequenced in a study of neurological immune-mediated disorders. TCRdb re-derived calls from the 5' RACE reads in MiXCR, one entry per CDR3 protein. The repertoire consists of approximately 37,000 distinct CDR3 sequences, with around 3.1% occurring once and the leading ten covering roughly 7.7%. The time point here: longitudinal time-point 1 (baseline). What was sequenced was PBMCs. Source of these receptors: a woman in her sixties or seventies with multiple sclerosis.

This clonotype came up many times. DNA for the CDR3: TGTGCCATCAGTGAAGACGGCTATGAAAAACTGTTTTTT. It codes for CAISEDGYEKLFF. The chain couples TRBV10-3 to TRBJ1-4; no firm D call. Trimming left V 3 bases short and J 6 bases short, with 8 bases between. Looked up from germline, CDR1 is ENHRY and CDR2 is SYGVKD. The CDR3 runs to 13 residues.

This clonotype was detected ten times or more. This chain links TRBV15 with TRBJ1-1; 7 nucleotides line up with TRBD1. Germline V gene sequence: CDR1 LNHNV, CDR2 YYDKDF (reference sequence). J was trimmed by 1 base and V by 3 bases; bases with no gene match: 8. The CDR3 covers 16 residues. The CDR3 DNA is TGTGCCACCAGCAGGGGTACAAACAGGGGGAACACTGAAGCTTTCTTT. Amino acid sequence: CATSRGTNRGNTEAFF.

This clonotype showed up many times. This chain uses TRBV5-1 with TRBJ2-7; maybe TRBD1 (6 bases). CDR1 and CDR2 (germline): SGHRS, YFSETQ. Trimming removed 4 bases from V and 5 bases from J, with 22 bases in between. This CDR3 is 16 amino acids long. Here the CDR3 reads CASSLEQGPIPHEQYF. CDR3 coding DNA: TGCGCCAGCAGCCTCGAACAGGGCCCTATCCCCCACGAGCAGTACTTC. Together with reference TRBV5-1 and TRBJ2-7, the CDR3 gives the full variable domain: KAGVTQTPRYLIKTRGQQVTLSCSPISGHRSVSWYQQTPGQGLQFLFEYFSETQRNKGNFPGRFSGRQFSNSRSEMNVSTLELGDSALYLCASSLEQGPIPHEQYFGPGTRLTVT.

This clonotype is judged medium-sized. The chain joins TRBV6-1 to TRBJ2-7; D gene unclear. Trimming pared 1 base from V and 6 bases from J, leaving 4 bases between. The CDR3 is 11 amino acids. Germline V lookup: CDR1 MNHNS, CDR2 SASEGT. The CDR3 region is CASSEGFEQYF. CDR3 DNA sequence: TGTGCCAGCAGTGAAGGTTTCGAGCAGTACTTC.

This clonotype was found many times. CDR3 sequence (DNA): TGTGCCACCCGCCCCGCTAGCGGGGCGGGAGATACGCAGTATTTT. It specifies CATRPASGAGDTQYF. This chain connects TRBV12-3 or TRBV12-4 to TRBJ2-3; 9 nucleotides match TRBD2. CDR3 length: 15 residues. V gave up 10 bases and J gave up 5 bases; unmatched junction bases: 13.

This clonotype was found many times. The DNA for the CDR3 is TGCAGTGCTAGACGAACCGGGGAGCTGTTTTTT. It codes for CSARRTGELFF. The gene calls are TRBV20-1 and TRBJ2-2, with D unclear. The V gene lost 2 bases and the J gene lost 5 bases, with 3 bases spanning the gap. Germline V CDR1 and CDR2: DFQATT, SNEGSKA (reference sequence). The length of the CDR3 is 11 residues.

This clonotype was recorded at least ten times. CDR3 sequence reads: CASSLVVGEAFF. CDR3 nucleotides: TGTGCCAGCAGCTTAGTCGTAGGTGAAGCTTTCTTT. The rearrangement links TRBV7-9 to TRBJ1-1; D remains unclear. V was clipped by 1 base and J by 7 bases, with 7 bases between them. In germline, CDR1 is SEHNR, CDR2 FQNEAQ (reference sequence). The CDR3 extends over 12 amino acids.

Many counts were recorded for this clonotype. This chain connects TRBV29-1 to TRBJ1-5, with D possibly TRBD1 on 6 matching bases. Looked up from germline, CDR1 is SQVTM and CDR2 is ANQGSEA. Trimming cost V 4 bases and J 6 bases, with 13 bases left between them. The CDR3 is 13 residues long. For the CDR3, the DNA is TGCAGCGTTGGGGACACTTTGAGTCAGCCCCAGCATTTT. Residues: CSVGDTLSQPQHF.

This clonotype came up many times. The chain recombines TRBV5-1 with TRBJ1-2; D gene uncertain. The CDR3 consists of 13 residues. Looked up from germline, CDR1 is SGHRS and CDR2 is YFSETQ. The V end was cut by 0 bases, the J end by 3 bases, with 6 bases between. This chain's CDR3 is CASSLDSDYGYTF. CDR3 sequence (DNA): TGCGCCAGCAGCTTGGATTCAGACTATGGCTACACCTTC.

This clonotype was picked up many times. The chain joins TRBV20-1 to TRBJ2-1; 10 nucleotides line up with TRBD2. The CDR3 runs 15 residues. The V and J ends lost 4 bases and 9 bases, in that order; junction bases with no gene match: 12. Germline CDR1 and CDR2: DFQATT and SNEGSKA (reference sequence). The CDR3 DNA reads as TGCAGTGCTACCAGGGAAGCGGGGGGGCCCATTGAGCAGTTCTTC. Amino acids: CSATREAGGPIEQFF.

The rearrangement uses TRBV20-1 and TRBJ1-6; D gene unclear. V was shortened by 3 bases and J by 8 bases, with 14 bases between the two germline ends. CDR1 and CDR2 from the germline V gene are DFQATT and SNEGSKA (reference sequence). The CDR3 is 14 residues long. The chain's CDR3 is CSASILDGDSPLHF. The CDR3 DNA follows: TGCAGTGCTAGCATCCTGGACGGAGATTCACCCCTCCACTTT.

This clonotype has at least ten counts. The chain employs TRBV4-1 and TRBJ2-3; a possible D gene is TRBD1 (6 bases). This CDR3 has 12 amino acids. CDR1 is MGHRA and CDR2 is YSYEKL in the germline V gene. Deletions cut 4 bases from V and 5 bases from J, with 7 bases between. This chain's CDR3 is CASSPQGDTQYF. The CDR3 DNA is TGCGCCAGCAGCCCACAGGGAGATACGCAGTATTTT.

This clonotype was seen at least ten times. The V call is TRBV9, the J call TRBJ1-5; unclear D gene. The CDR3 contains 11 residues. The V and J ends lost 10 bases and 4 bases respectively, with 9 bases between them. Germline V lookup: CDR1 SGDLS, CDR2 YYNGEE. The CDR3 nucleotides read TGTGCCCTGATAGGGAATCAGCCCCAGCATTTT. Translated, it gives CALIGNQPQHF.

This clonotype was detected many times. The J gene is TRBJ1-5, the V gene TRBV7-9; TRBD1 is a possible D gene (5 bases). The CDR3 runs to 14 residues. Germline V gene lookup returns CDR1 SEHNR and CDR2 FQNEAQ (reference sequence). Trimming stripped 8 bases from V and 3 bases from J, with 14 bases between. In DNA form, the CDR3 reads TGTGCCAGCTGTTTAGACAGCCCCAATCAGCCCCAGCATTTT. Its protein product is CASCLDSPNQPQHF.

This clonotype has at least ten counts. V gene TRBV3-1 combines with J gene TRBJ2-3; TRBD1 is a possible D gene (6 bases). Germline V lookup: CDR1 LGHDT, CDR2 YNNKEL (reference sequence). The CDR3 has 17 residues. V was cut by 3 bases and J by 5 bases, with 21 bases left in between. As DNA, the CDR3 is TGTGCCAGCAGCCAGCAGGGGTGGGCCCAGGAGGAAGATACGCAGTATTTT. Amino acid sequence: CASSQQGWAQEEDTQYF.

The sample holds many counts of this clonotype. The rearrangement uses TRBV3-1 and TRBJ1-1, with TRBD1 as a possible D gene (5 bases). The length of the CDR3 is 14 residues. In germline, CDR1 is LGHDT, CDR2 YNNKEL (reference sequence). V lost 2 bases and J lost 4, with 11 bases in between. CDR3 loop: CASSQRDPFTEAFF. CDR3 nucleotides: TGTGCCAGCAGCCAAAGGGACCCCTTCACTGAAGCTTTCTTT.

This clonotype was detected ten times or more. The V gene is TRBV20-1, the J gene TRBJ2-7; 10 bases are a match to TRBD2. From germline, CDR1 is DFQATT and CDR2 SNEGSKA (reference sequence). The CDR3 runs 14 residues. The V gene end was trimmed by 6 bases and the J gene end by 2 bases; junction bases not matched to a gene: 7. As DNA, the CDR3 is TGCAGTGCCATTAGCGGGGGGAAAACCTACGAGCAGTACTTC. Its protein product is CSAISGGKTYEQYF.

This clonotype occurred many times. This rearrangement joins TRBV5-1 to TRBJ2-7, with 13 nucleotides matching TRBD2. The germline V gene has CDR1 SGHRS and CDR2 YFSETQ. The CDR3 spans 15 residues. The ends lost 4 bases at V and 7 bases at J; junction bases unmatched: 8. The CDR3 loop reads CASSPGLAGSGEQYF. The CDR3, as DNA: TGCGCCAGCAGCCCGGGACTAGCGGGGTCGGGAGAGCAGTACTTC.